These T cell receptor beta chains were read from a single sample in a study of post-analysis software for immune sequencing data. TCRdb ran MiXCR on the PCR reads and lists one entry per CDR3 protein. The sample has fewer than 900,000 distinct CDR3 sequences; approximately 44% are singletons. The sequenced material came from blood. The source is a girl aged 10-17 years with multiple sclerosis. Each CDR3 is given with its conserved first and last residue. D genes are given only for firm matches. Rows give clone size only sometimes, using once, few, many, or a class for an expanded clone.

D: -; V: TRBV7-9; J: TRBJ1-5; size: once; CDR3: CASSLGQTDNQPQHF; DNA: TGTGCCAGCAGCTTAGGACAGACGGACAATCAGCCCCAGCATTTT
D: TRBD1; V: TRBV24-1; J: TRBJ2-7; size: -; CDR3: CATSDSGQVSYEQYF; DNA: TGTGCCACCAGTGATTCGGGACAGGTCTCCTACGAGCAGTACTTC
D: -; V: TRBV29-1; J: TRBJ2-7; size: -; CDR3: CSVELGSEQYF; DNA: TGCAGCGTTGAGTTGGGGTCCGAGCAGTACTTC
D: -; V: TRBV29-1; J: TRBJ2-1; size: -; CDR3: CSVDRGEFF; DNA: TGCAGCGTTGACAGGGGGGAGTTCTTC
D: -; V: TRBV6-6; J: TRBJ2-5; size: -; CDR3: CAGSYSEETQYF; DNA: TGTGCCGGCAGTTACTCGGAAGAGACCCAGTACTTC
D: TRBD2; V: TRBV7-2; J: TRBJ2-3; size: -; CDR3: CASSLDGTSGRGGDTQYF; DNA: TGTGCCAGCAGCTTAGACGGGACTAGCGGGAGAGGCGGAGATACGCAGTATTTT
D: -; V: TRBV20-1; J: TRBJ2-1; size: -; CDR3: CSASPNYNEQFF; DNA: TGCAGTGCTAGCCCTAACTACAATGAGCAGTTCTTC
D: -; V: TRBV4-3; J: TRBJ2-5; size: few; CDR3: CASSQDARGRNWGTQYF; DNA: TGCGCCAGCAGCCAAGATGCTCGAGGGCGAAACTGGGGGACCCAGTACTTC
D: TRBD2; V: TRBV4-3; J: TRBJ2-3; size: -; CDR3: CASSQGSVGLASADTQYF; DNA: TGCGCCAGCAGCCAAGGGTCCGTGGGACTAGCGTCCGCAGATACGCAGTATTTT
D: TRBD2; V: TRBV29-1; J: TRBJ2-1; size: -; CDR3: CSVGVAGLYNEQFF; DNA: TGCAGCGTTGGGGTAGCGGGATTATACAATGAGCAGTTCTTC
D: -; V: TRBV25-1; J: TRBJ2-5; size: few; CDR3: CASSVADETQYF; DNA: TGTGCCAGCAGTGTGGCGGACGAGACCCAGTACTTC
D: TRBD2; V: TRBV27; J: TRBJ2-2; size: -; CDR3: CASSLGREATGERFF; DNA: TGTGCCAGCAGTTTGGGGCGGGAGGCTACCGGGGAGCGGTTTTTT
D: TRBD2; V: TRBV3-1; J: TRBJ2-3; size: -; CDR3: CASSQDWSGSPTDTQYF; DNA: TGTGCCAGCAGCCAAGATTGGAGCGGGAGTCCCACAGATACGCAGTATTTT
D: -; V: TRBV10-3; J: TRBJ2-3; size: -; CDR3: CATADSSTDTQYF; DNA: TGTGCCACCGCCGACAGTTCCACAGATACGCAGTATTTT
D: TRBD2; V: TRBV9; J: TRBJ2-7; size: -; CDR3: CASSPRETSGSYEQYF; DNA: TGTGCCAGCAGCCCAAGAGAGACTAGCGGGAGTTACGAGCAGTACTTC
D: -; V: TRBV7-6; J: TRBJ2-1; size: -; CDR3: CVSSLAVSYNEQFF; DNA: TGTGTCAGCAGCTTAGCGGTATCCTACAATGAGCAGTTCTTC
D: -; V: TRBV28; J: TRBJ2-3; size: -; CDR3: CATRTENTDTQYF; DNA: TGTGCCACCCGGACCGAGAACACAGATACGCAGTATTTT
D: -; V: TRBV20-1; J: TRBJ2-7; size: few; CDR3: CSARDLSEQYF; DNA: TGCAGTGCTAGAGATTTGAGCGAGCAGTACTTC
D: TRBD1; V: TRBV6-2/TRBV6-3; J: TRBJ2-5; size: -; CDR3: CASSYTNPTGTGPLQETQYF; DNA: TGTGCCAGCAGTTACACAAACCCCACCGGGACAGGACCACTTCAAGAGACCCAGTACTTC
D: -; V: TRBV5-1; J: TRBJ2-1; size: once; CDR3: CASSFLIKSYNEQFF; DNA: TGCGCCAGCAGTTTTCTGATAAAAAGTTACAATGAGCAGTTCTTC
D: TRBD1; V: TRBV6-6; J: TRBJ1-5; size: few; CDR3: CASSTGQGATTQPQHF; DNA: TGTGCCAGCAGCACAGGACAGGGGGCGACTACTCAGCCCCAGCATTTT
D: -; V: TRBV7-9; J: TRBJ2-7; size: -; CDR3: CASSEKRYEQYF; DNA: TGTGCCAGCAGTGAGAAACGATACGAGCAGTACTTC
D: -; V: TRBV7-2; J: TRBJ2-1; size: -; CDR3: CASRSGSSYNEQFF; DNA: TGTGCCAGCAGGTCAGGGTCGTCCTACAATGAGCAGTTCTTC
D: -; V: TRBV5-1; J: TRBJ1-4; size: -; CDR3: CASSIRGGYSNEKLFF; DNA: TGCGCCAGCAGCATTCGCGGGGGCTATTCTAATGAAAAACTGTTTTTT
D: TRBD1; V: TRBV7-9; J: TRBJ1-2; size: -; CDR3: CASSDGQGPNYGYTF; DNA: TGTGCCAGCAGCGATGGACAGGGGCCTAACTATGGCTACACCTTC
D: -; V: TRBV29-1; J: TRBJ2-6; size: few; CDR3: CSVGNAPGANVLTF; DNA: TGCAGCGTTGGGAACGCGCCCGGGGCCAACGTCCTGACTTTC
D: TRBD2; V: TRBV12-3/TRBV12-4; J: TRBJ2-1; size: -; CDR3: CASGRGGALRNEQFF; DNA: TGTGCCAGCGGCCGCGGGGGTGCCCTAAGGAATGAGCAGTTCTTC
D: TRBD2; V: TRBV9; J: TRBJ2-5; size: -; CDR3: CASTRGGTSGETQYF; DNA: TGTGCCAGCACCCGAGGGGGGACTAGCGGAGAGACCCAGTACTTC